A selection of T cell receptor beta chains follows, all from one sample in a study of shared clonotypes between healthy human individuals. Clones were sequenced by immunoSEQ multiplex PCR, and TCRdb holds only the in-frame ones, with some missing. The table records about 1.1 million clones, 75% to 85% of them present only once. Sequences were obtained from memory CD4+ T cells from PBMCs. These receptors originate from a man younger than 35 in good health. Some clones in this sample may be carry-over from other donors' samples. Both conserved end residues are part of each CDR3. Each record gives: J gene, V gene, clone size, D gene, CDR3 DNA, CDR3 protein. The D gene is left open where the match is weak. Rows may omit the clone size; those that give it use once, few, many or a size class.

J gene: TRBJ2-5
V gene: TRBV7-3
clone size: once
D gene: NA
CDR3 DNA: TGTGCCAGCAGCCCCAGGGGCTATGGAGGAGAGACCCAGTACTTC
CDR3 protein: CASSPRGYGGETQYF

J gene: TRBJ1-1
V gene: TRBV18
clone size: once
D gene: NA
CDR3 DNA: TGTGCCAGCTCACCTCTTAAGAACACTGAAGCTTTCTTT
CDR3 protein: CASSPLKNTEAFF

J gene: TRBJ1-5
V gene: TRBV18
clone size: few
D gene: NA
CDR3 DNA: TGTGCCAGCTCACCACCGATGGAGACCGAGCCCCAGCATTTT
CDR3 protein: CASSPPMETEPQHF

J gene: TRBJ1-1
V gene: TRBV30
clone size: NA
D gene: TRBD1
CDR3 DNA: TGTGCCTGGAGCGTATTCGGCAGGGGGCGCGATCTGGCTTTCTTT
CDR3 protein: CAWSVFGRGRDLAFF

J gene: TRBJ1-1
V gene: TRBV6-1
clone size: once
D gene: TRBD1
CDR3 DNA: TGTGCCAGCAGTGAAGTAGGGGGCGTCTTTCCCGCTGAAGCTTTCTTT
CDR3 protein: CASSEVGGVFPAEAFF

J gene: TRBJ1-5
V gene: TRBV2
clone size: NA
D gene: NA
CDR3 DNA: TGTGCCAGCATCCCCGCGGCTGGTAAGAATCAGCCCCAGCATTTT
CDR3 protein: CASIPAAGKNQPQHF

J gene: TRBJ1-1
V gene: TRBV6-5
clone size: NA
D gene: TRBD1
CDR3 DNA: TGTGCCAGCAGTAACGGACAGGGGACCACTGAAGCTTTCTTT
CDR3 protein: CASSNGQGTTEAFF

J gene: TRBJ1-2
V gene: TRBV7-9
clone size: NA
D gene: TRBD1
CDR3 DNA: TGTGCCAGCAGCTCCTCCGGGACAGGGGGTAACTATGGCTACACCTTC
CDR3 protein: CASSSSGTGGNYGYTF

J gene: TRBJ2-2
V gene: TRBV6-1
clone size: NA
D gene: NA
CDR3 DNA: TGTGCCAGCATGCGGGACGGACCGAACACCGGGGAGCTGTTTTTT
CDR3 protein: CASMRDGPNTGELFF

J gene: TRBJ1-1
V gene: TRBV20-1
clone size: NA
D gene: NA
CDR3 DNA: TGCAGTGCTGGGGAGGAGGGTGAAGCTTTCTTT
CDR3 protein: CSAGEEGEAFF

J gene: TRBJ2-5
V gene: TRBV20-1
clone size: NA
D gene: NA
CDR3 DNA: TGCAGTGCCCTGGCCCAAGAGACCCAGTACTTC
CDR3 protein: CSALAQETQYF

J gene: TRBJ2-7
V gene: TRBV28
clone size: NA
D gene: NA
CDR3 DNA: TGTGCCAGCAGTTTAGGTGGGGGTGGTTCCTACGAGCAGTACTTC
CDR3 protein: CASSLGGGGSYEQYF

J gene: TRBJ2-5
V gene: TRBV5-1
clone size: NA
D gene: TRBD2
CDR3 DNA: TGCGCCAGCAGCCTACTAGCGGGAGGAGAGACCCAGTACTTC
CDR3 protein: CASSLLAGGETQYF

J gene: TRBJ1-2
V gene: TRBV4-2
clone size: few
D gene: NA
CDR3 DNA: TGTGCCAGCAGTCGGACAGTCATGGGCGGCTACACCTTC
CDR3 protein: CASSRTVMGGYTF

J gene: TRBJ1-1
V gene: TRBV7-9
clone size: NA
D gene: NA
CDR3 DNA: TGTGCCAGCAGCAGGGGGGCGAATGAAGCTTTCTTT
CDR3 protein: CASSRGANEAFF

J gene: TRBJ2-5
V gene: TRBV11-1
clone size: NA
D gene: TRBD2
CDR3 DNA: TGTGCCAGCAGCCAGGGACTAGCGCAAGAGACCCAGTACTTC
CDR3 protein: CASSQGLAQETQYF

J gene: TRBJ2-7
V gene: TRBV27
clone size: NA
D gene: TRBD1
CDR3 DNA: TGTGCCAGCAGTTTGGTAGCGACAGGGGTCGAGCAGTACTTC
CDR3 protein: CASSLVATGVEQYF

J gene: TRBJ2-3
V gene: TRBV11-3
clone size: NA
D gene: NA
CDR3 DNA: TGTGCCAGCAGCCCCGGCGGGAACACAGATACGCAGTATTTT
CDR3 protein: CASSPGGNTDTQYF

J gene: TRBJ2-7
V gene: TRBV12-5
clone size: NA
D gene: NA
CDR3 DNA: TGTGCTAGTGCTCTGGGCAGGGACGGCGAGCAGTACTTC
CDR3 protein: CASALGRDGEQYF

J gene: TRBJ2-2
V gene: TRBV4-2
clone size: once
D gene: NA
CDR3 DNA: TGTGCCAGCAAGGGGGGAGAGGCCGGGGAGCTGTTTTTT
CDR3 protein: CASKGGEAGELFF

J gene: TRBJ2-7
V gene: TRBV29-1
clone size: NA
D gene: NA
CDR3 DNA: TGCAGCGTGCGGTTCCGAACTGGTGAGCAGTACTTC
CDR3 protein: CSVRFRTGEQYF

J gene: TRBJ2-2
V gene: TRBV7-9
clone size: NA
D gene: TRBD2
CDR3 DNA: TGTGCCAGCAGCCCCAGGACTAGCGGGGGCTCGAACACCGGGGAGCTGTTTTTT
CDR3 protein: CASSPRTSGGSNTGELFF

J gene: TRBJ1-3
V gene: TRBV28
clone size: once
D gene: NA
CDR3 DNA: TGTGCCAGCAACAAAGGGGGAGTGCGAAACACCATATATTTT
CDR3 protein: CASNKGGVRNTIYF

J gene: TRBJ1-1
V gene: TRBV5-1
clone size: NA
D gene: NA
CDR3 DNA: TGCGCCAGCAGCCGTGGCCCGAGCACTGAAGCTTTCTTT
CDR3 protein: CASSRGPSTEAFF

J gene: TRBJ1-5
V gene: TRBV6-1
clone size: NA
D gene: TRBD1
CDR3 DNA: TGTGCCAGCAGTGGGGACAGGGACGTGTGGCAGCCCCAGCATTTT
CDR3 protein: CASSGDRDVWQPQHF

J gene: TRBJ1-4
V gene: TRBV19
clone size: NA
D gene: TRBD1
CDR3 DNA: TGTGCCAGTAGTCCGGACAGGGTACAGAATGAAAAACTGTTTTTT
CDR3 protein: CASSPDRVQNEKLFF

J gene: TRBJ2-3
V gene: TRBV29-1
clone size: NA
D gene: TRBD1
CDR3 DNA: TGCAGCGTTGTTCGGACAGGGGGCCCCACAGATACGCAGTATTTT
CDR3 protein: CSVVRTGGPTDTQYF

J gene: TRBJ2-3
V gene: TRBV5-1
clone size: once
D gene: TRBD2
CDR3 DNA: TGCGCCAGCAGCCTTGGGACTACCCCTCGCACAGATACGCAGTATTTT
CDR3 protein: CASSLGTTPRTDTQYF

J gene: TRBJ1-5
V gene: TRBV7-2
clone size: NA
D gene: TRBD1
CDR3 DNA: TGTGCCAGCAGCACTGGACAGGGAAGGCAGCCCCAGCATTTT
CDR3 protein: CASSTGQGRQPQHF

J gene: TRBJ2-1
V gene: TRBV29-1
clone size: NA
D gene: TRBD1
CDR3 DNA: TGCAGCGTTGACATGGGACAGGGGTACAATGAGCAGTTCTTC
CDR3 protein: CSVDMGQGYNEQFF

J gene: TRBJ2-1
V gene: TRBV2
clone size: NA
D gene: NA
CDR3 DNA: TGTGCCAATTCCCCCTACAATGAGCAGTTCTTC
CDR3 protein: CANSPYNEQFF

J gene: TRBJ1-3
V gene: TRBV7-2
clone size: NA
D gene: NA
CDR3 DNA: TGTGCCAGCAGCTTAGAACCGGGGGCAACAGGAAACACCATATATTTT
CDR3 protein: CASSLEPGATGNTIYF

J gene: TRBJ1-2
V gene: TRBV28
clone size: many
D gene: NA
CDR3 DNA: TGTGCCAGCAGCTCCTCCCCCGGGAGCCAGGGCTACACCTTC
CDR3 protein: CASSSSPGSQGYTF

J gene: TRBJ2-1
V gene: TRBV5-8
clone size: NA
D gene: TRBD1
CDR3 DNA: TGTGCCAGCAGCTTGGGGTTGGGACAGTACAATGAGCAGTTCTTC
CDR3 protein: CASSLGLGQYNEQFF

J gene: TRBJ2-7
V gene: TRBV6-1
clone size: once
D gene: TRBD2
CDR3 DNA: TGTGCCAGCAGTCAAGGGACTAGCGCGCAAACCTACGAGCAGTACTTC
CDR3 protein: CASSQGTSAQTYEQYF

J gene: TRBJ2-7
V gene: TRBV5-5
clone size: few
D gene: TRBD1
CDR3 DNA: TGTGCCAGCAGCCAGAGACTTGTTACAGGGGGCGCGATCAATAAGCAGTACTTC
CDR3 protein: CASSQRLVTGGAINKQYF

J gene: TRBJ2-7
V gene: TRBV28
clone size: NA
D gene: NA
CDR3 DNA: TGTGCCAGCAGTCCCACGTCCAGGGACCGGATCGAGCAGTACTTC
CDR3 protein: CASSPTSRDRIEQYF

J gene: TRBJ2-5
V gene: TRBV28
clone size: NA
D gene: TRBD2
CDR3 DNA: TGTGCCAGCAGTTTTGTATCTGGGACTAGCCGGGGGCGCGCGTACTTC
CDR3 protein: CASSFVSGTSRGRAYF

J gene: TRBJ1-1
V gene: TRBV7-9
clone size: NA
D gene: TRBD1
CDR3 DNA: TGTGCCAGCAGCTCCGGACAGGGTCGAGCTTTCTTT
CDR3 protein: CASSSGQGRAFF

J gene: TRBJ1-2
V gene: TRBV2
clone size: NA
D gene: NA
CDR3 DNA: TGTGCCAGCAGTGCCCACTGGGATGGCTACACCTTC
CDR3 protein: CASSAHWDGYTF

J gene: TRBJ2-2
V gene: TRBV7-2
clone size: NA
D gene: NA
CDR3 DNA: TGTGCCAGCAGACAAACAGGGAACACCGGGGAGCTGTTTTTT
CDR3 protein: CASRQTGNTGELFF

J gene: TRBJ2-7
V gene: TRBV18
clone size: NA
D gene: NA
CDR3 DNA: TGTGCCAGCTCAATTTCATACGAGCAGTACTTC
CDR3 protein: CASSISYEQYF

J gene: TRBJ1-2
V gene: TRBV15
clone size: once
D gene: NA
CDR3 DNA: TGTGCCACCGGTAGGGGCGGACCCTATGGCTACACCTTC
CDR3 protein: CATGRGGPYGYTF

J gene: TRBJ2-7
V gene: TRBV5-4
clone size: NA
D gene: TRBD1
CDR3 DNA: TGTGCCACACTCTTGGACAGGGGGGACGAGCAGTACTTC
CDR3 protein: CATLLDRGDEQYF

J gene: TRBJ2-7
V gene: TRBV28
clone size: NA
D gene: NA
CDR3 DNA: TGTGCCAGCATGTCGGCCTACGAGCAGTACTTC
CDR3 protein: CASMSAYEQYF

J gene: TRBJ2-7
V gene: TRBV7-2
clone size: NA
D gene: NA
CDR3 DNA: TGTGCCAGCAGCTTAGGTCCGGGCGGAAGCTCCTACGAGCAGTACTTC
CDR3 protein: CASSLGPGGSSYEQYF

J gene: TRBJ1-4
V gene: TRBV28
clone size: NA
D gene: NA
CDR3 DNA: TGTGCCAGCAGTTTAGTCGCGGGAGTCCTGTTTTTT
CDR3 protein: CASSLVAGVLFF

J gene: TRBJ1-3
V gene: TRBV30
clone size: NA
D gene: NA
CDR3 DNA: TGTGCCTGGAGTCCTCAGTTGGGAAACACCATATATTTT
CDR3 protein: CAWSPQLGNTIYF

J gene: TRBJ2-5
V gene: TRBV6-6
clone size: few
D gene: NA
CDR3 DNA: TGTGCCAGCAGACCCACACTAGTACCCCAAGAGACCCAGTACTTC
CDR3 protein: CASRPTLVPQETQYF

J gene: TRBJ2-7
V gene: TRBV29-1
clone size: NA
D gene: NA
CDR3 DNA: TGCAGCGCGGATTACGAGCAGTACTTC
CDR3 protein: CSADYEQYF

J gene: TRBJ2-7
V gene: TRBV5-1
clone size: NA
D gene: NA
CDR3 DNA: TGCGCCAGCAGCTTGCAGACAGACTACGAGCAGTACTTC
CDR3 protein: CASSLQTDYEQYF